The sequence of this T cell receptor (beta chain) was determined in a study of beta chain features in type 1 diabetes. Study conclusions and caveats: Shorter TCRB CDR3s, moderately but significantly so, marked every one of the four CD4+ subsets in Type 1 diabetes patients.

As regards this clone: Its antigen remains unidentified.

The whole isolated RNA underwent reverse transcription, so sequencing captured expressed TCRB transcripts. Assay used: immunoSEQ multiplex PCR; TCRdb lists only in-frame clones, some missing. This sample has about 68,000 clones; approximately 47% occur once, and the top ten carry 0.7%. In germline, CDR1 is SNHLY, CDR2 FYNNEI. V lost 5 bases, J lost 7 bases, and 6 bases stayed unmatched. The CDR3 is 13 amino acids. This chain uses TRBV2 with TRBJ1-2; 8 bases fit TRBD1. What was sequenced was central memory CD4+ T cells from blood. The TCR comes from a man younger than 45 with type 1 diabetes. This chain's CDR3 is CASSRTGRGGYTF. CDR3 sequence (DNA): TGTGCCAGCAGTCGGACAGGGCGGGGTGGCTACACCTTC.